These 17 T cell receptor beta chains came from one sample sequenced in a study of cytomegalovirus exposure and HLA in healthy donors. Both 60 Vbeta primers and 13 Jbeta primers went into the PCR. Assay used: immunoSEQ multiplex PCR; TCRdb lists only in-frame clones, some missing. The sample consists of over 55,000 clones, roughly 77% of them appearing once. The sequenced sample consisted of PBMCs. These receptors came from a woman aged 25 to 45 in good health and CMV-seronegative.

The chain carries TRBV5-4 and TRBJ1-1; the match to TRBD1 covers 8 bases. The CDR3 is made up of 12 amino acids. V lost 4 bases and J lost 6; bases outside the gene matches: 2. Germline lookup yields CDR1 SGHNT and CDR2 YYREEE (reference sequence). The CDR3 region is CASSAQGAEAFF. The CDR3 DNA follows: TGTGCCAGCAGCGCACAGGGGGCTGAAGCTTTCTTT.

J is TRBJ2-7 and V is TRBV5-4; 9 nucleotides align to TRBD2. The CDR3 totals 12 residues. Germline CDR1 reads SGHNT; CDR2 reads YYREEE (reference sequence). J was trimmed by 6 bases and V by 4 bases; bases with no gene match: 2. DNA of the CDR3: TGTGCCAGCAGCGGGACTAGCCTCGAGCAGTACTTC. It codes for CASSGTSLEQYF.

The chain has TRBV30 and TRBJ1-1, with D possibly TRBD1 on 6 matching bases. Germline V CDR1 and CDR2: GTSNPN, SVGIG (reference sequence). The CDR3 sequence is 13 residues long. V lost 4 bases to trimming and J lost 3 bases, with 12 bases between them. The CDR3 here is CAWTRGGDTEAFF. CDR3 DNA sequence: TGTGCCTGGACGAGGGGGGGGGACACTGAAGCTTTCTTT.

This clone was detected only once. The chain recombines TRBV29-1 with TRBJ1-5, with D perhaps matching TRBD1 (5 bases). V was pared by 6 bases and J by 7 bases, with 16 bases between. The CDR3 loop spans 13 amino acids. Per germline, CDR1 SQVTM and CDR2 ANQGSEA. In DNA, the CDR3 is TGCAGCGTGTCTCTAGGGGCAGGGCAGCCCCAGCATTTT. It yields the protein CSVSLGAGQPQHF.

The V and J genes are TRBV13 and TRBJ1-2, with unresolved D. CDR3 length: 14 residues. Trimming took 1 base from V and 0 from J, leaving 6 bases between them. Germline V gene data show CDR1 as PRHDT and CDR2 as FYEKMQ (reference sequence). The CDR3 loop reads CASSLAPANYGYTF. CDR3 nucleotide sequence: TGTGCCAGCAGCTTAGCCCCAGCTAACTATGGCTACACCTTC.

CDR3 in amino acids: CATSRDRGVNEQYF. The CDR3 DNA reads TGTGCCACCAGCAGAGATCGAGGTGTAAACGAGCAGTACTTC. J is TRBJ2-7 and V is TRBV15; no reliable D call. CDR3 size: 14 residues. Germline CDR1 reads LNHNV; CDR2 reads YYDKDF (reference sequence). V was shortened by 0 bases and J by 5 bases, with 11 bases between the two germline ends. The whole variable domain, remainder taken from reference TRBV15 and TRBJ2-7, is DAMVIQNPRYQVTQFGKPVTLSCSQTLNHNVMYWYQQKSSQAPKLLFHYYDKDFNNEADTPDNFQSRRPNTSFCFLDIRSPGLGDTAMYLCATSRDRGVNEQYFGPGTRLTVT.

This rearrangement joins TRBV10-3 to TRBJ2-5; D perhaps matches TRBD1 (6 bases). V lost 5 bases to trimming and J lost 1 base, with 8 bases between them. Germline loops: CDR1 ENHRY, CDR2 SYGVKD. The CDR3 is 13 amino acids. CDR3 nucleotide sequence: TGTGCCATCAGTAGACAGGCCCAAGAGACCCAGTACTTC. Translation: CAISRQAQETQYF.

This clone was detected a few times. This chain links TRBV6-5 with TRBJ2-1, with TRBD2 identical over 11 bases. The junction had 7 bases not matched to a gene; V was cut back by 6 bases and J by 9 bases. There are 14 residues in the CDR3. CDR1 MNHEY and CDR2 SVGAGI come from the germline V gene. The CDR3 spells CASRGLAESGEQFF. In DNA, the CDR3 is TGTGCCAGCAGGGGACTAGCGGAATCTGGTGAGCAGTTCTTC.

CDR3 sequence reads: CASQGLMAYEQYF. The CDR3 bases are TGTGCCTCTCAGGGTTTGATGGCCTACGAGCAGTACTTC. The chain is built from TRBV30 and TRBJ2-7, with D possibly matching TRBD1 (5 bases). The germline V gene has CDR1 GTSNPN and CDR2 SVGIG (reference sequence). V was cut by 7 bases and J by 2 bases, with 15 bases left in between. The CDR3 spans 13 residues.

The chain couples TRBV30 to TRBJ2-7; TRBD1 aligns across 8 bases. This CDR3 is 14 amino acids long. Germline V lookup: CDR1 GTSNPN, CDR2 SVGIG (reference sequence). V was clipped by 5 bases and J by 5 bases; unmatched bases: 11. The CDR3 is CAWVHDRGGNEQYF. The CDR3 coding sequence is TGTGCCTGGGTACACGACAGGGGAGGTAACGAGCAGTACTTC.

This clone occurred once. As DNA, the CDR3 is TGCAGCGGGATAGGACTAGCGGGGGTGTCCTACAATGAGCAGTTCTTC. It yields the protein CSGIGLAGVSYNEQFF. The chain couples TRBV29-1 to TRBJ2-1; 13 bases agree with TRBD2. The CDR3 runs 16 residues. V lost 7 bases, J lost 1 base, and 7 bases stayed unmatched. The V gene's germline CDR1 is SQVTM and CDR2 ANQGSEA.

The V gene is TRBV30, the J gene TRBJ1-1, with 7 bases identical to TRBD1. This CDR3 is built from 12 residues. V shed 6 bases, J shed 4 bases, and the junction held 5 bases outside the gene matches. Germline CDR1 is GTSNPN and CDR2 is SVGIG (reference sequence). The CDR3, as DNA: TGTGCCTGCTTGACAGGGAGCACTGAAGCTTTCTTT. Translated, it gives CACLTGSTEAFF.

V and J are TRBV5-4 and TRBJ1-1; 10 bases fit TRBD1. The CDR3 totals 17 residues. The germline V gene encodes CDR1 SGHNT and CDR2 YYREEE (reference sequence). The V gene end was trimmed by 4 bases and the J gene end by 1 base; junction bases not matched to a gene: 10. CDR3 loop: CASSVGTGDLGNTEAFF. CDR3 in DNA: TGTGCCAGCAGCGTTGGGACAGGGGATCTCGGGAACACTGAAGCTTTCTTT.

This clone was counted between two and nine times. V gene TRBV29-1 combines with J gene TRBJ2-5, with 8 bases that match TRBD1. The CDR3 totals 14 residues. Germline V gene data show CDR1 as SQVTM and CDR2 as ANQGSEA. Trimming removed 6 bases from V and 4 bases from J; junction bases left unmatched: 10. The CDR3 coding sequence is TGCAGCGTGAAGGACAGGGCCGTGGGAGAGACCCAGTACTTC. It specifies CSVKDRAVGETQYF.

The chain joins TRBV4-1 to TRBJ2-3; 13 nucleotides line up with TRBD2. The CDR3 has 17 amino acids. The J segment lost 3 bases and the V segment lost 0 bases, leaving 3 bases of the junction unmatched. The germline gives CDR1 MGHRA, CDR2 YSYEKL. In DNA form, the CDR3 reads TGCGCCAGCAGCCAAGAACTAGCGGGGGGGCGTACAGATACGCAGTATTTT. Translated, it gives CASSQELAGGRTDTQYF.

CDR3 protein: CASSQKQGALNYGYTF. CDR3 DNA sequence: TGTGCCAGCAGCCAAAAGCAGGGGGCGTTGAACTATGGCTACACCTTC. The chain couples TRBV2 to TRBJ1-2; 8 bases fit TRBD1. The junction had 11 bases not matched to a gene; V was cut back by 6 bases and J by 2 bases. The CDR3 sequence is 16 residues long. Germline lookup yields CDR1 SNHLY and CDR2 FYNNEI.

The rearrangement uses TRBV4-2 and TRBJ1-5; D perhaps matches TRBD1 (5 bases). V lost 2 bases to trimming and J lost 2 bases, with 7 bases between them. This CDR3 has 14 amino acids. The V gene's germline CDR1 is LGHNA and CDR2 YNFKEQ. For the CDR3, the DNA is TGTGCCAGCAGCCAAACAGGCGGCAATCAGCCCCAGCATTTT. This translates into CASSQTGGNQPQHF.